This T cell receptor (beta chain) was captured in a study of shared clonotypes between healthy human individuals. About the study: The study enrolled two women and a few men aged 18 to 49. Findings and limits, study-wide: For naive CD4 cells, roughly 4.8% of clonotypes were shared across a handful of donors.

The table came from immunoSEQ multiplex PCR; TCRdb's copy has only in-frame clones and leaves some out. Of under 1,100,000 clones detected, about 76% appear once; the ten largest clones hold 1.4% to 1.5%. The germline gives CDR1 MGHDK, CDR2 SYGVNS. V was pared by 5 bases and J by 4 bases, with 12 bases of the junction left unmatched. The CDR3 is made up of 17 amino acids. Comment on this clone: What it binds is not known.

Each of the donors was a healthy adult who was HIV-negative and had not had a recent acute infection or vaccination. The source of this sequence is a man between 18 and 29 years old in good health. The sequencing sample was made of memory CD4+ T cells sorted from blood. Subset meaning: CD45RA-negative fraction. The rearrangement links TRBV25-1 to TRBJ2-2, with 8 bases lining up with TRBD2. Here the CDR3 reads CASSPRGSGSGTGELFF. In nucleotides, the CDR3 is TGTGCCAGCAGTCCCCGGGGAAGCGGGAGCGGCACCGGGGAGCTGTTTTTT.